Below, 6 T cell receptor beta chains from the same sample are listed, as sequenced in a study of cytomegalovirus exposure and HLA in healthy donors. PCR primers comprised 60 Vbeta and 13 Jbeta primers. Repertoires were generated with immunoSEQ multiplex PCR, while TCRdb's copy carries only in-frame clones and drops some. The sample includes 130,000 or so clones, roughly three quarters seen only once; the top ten take about 1.1%. Sequences were obtained from PBMCs. Every receptor here comes from a male donor in good health and CMV-seronegative.

Remarks on this clone: Other DNA sequences in the same sample also yield this CDR3. This chain links TRBV28 with TRBJ2-3; possibly TRBD1 for D (6 bases). V dropped 2 bases and J dropped 8 bases, with 11 bases sitting between them. CDR1 MDHEN and CDR2 SYDVKM come from the germline V gene. The CDR3 consists of 13 residues. Here the CDR3 DNA reads TGTGCCAGCAGTTTACAGGGGCCGGCTACGCAGTATTTT. It translates to CASSLQGPATQYF.

The rearrangement uses TRBV7-2 and TRBJ1-2, with a possible D match to TRBD1 (5 bases). The ends were cut back, 5 bases at V and 9 bases at J, with 13 bases in the middle. The CDR3 contains 12 residues. CDR1 is SGHTA and CDR2 is FQGNSA in the germline V gene. CDR3 bases: TGTGCCAGCAGCCCTCCAGGGCCCAGCTACACCTTC. It yields the protein CASSPPGPSYTF. The whole variable domain, filled in from reference TRBV7-2 and TRBJ1-2, reads GAGVSQSPSNKVTEKGKDVELRCDPISGHTALYWYRQSLGQGLEFLIYFQGNSAPDKSGLPSDRFSAERTGGSVSTLTIQRTQQEDSAVYLCASSPPGPSYTFGSGTRLTVV.

The chain uses TRBV7-2 and TRBJ2-3, with no clear D. V lost 6 bases and J 7 bases, leaving 8 bases between the germline ends. The CDR3 length is 11 residues. From germline, CDR1 is SGHTA and CDR2 FQGNSA. This CDR3 reads CASREINTQYF. CDR3 sequence (DNA): TGTGCCAGCAGGGAGATCAATACGCAGTATTTT.

The rearrangement links TRBV6-5 to TRBJ1-2, with TRBD1 identical over 7 bases. The CDR3 totals 14 residues. Germline V gene data show CDR1 as MNHEY and CDR2 as SVGAGI. V was clipped by 10 bases and J by 0 bases; unmatched bases: 8. Written as DNA, the CDR3 is TGTGCCACCCGGGACAGAGAAGCTAACTATGGCTACACCTTC. It yields the protein CATRDREANYGYTF.

The chain couples TRBV4-2 to TRBJ1-5; TRBD1 agrees at 9 bases. Germline CDR1 reads LGHNA; CDR2 reads YNFKEQ. The CDR3 has 14 amino acids. V shed 6 bases, J shed 4 bases, and the junction held 4 bases outside the gene matches. CDR3 in amino acids: CASSSGQGNQPQHF. Here the CDR3 DNA reads TGTGCCAGCAGTTCCGGACAGGGGAATCAGCCCCAGCATTTT.

As for this clone: A read error may produce the germline difference seen at one junction end. The chain joins TRBV30 to TRBJ1-1; maybe TRBD1 (5 bases). CDR1 GTSNPN and CDR2 SVGIG come from the germline V gene (reference sequence). The CDR3 spans 13 residues. CDR3 protein: CARSAGRNTEAFF. CDR3 nucleotide sequence: TGTGCCCGGAGTGCAGGGCGGAACACTGAAGCTTTCTTT.